These 22 T cell receptor beta chains were sequenced from one sample in a study of blood T cell repertoires in COVID-19. Measured with immunoSEQ multiplex PCR; TCRdb has only the in-frame clones, and not every one. The sample records 200,000 to 300,000 clones, 82% being singletons. Input material: peripheral blood. These receptor sequences come from a woman aged 55-69 years with active or convalescent COVID-19.

The chain has TRBV19 and TRBJ1-2; possible D gene TRBD1, 6 bases. Per the germline V gene, CDR1 is LNHDA and CDR2 is SQIVND (reference sequence). This CDR3 is 15 amino acids long. V shed 4 bases and J shed 8 bases, with 20 bases lying between them. The CDR3 bases are TGTGCCAGTAGTAGTGATGGAACAGGGTTATACGGCTACACCTTC. Translated: CASSSDGTGLYGYTF. The full variable domain, in which reference TRBV19 and TRBJ1-2 provide the parts outside the CDR3, is DGGITQSPKYLFRKEGQNVTLSCEQNLNHDAMYWYRQDPGQGLRLIYYSQIVNDFQKGDIAEGYSVSREKKESFPLTVTSAQKNPTAFYLCASSSDGTGLYGYTFGSGTRLTVV.

This clone has just one count. CDR3 loop: CSVDLGRETQYF. DNA of the CDR3: TGCAGCGTTGACTTGGGGAGAGAGACCCAGTACTTC. The chain combines TRBV29-1 with TRBJ2-5; D may be TRBD2 (5 bases). The CDR3 covers 12 residues. The ends were cut back, 3 bases at V and 4 bases at J, with 9 bases in the middle. Germline assignment: CDR1 SQVTM and CDR2 ANQGSEA.

The chain uses TRBV2 and TRBJ1-2; D is possibly TRBD1 (6 bases). The CDR3 totals 14 residues. Germline loops: CDR1 SNHLY, CDR2 FYNNEI. V was clipped by 6 bases and J by 4 bases, with 15 bases between them. Here the CDR3 reads CASSGRGGSYGYTF. DNA for the CDR3: TGTGCCAGCAGCGGAAGGGGGGGTAGCTATGGCTACACCTTC.

In this sample, this clone turned up many times. Written as DNA, the CDR3 is TGTGCCAGCAGCTTGGTGGGAGTTCAAGAGACCCAGTACTTC. This codes for CASSLVGVQETQYF. V gene TRBV5-6 combines with J gene TRBJ2-5, with D possibly matching TRBD2 (5 bases). The CDR3 consists of 14 residues. Deletions cut 0 bases from V and 2 bases from J, with 8 bases between. Germline CDR1 reads SGHDT; CDR2 reads YYEEEE.

V usage is TRBV5-6 and J usage is TRBJ1-2; D may be TRBD1 (6 bases). This CDR3 comprises 14 residues. The germline V and J ends were trimmed by 7 bases and 7 bases, with 20 bases remaining between them. Germline loops: CDR1 SGHDT, CDR2 YYEEEE. CDR3 coding DNA: TGTGCCAGCGAAGAGACGACAGGAGTAGGTGGCTACACCTTC. Residues: CASEETTGVGGYTF.

V and J are TRBV18 and TRBJ2-2, with D possibly matching TRBD2 (5 bases). Trimming cost V 3 bases and J 0 bases, with 8 bases left between them. The germline CDR1 and CDR2 sequences are KGHSH and LQKENI. This CDR3 contains 15 residues. The DNA of the CDR3 is TGTGCCAGCTCACCGTTAGCGACGAACACCGGGGAGCTGTTTTTT. Its protein is CASSPLATNTGELFF.

The chain combines TRBV30 with TRBJ1-3; 7 nucleotides align to TRBD1. The CDR3 totals 12 residues. Germline CDR1 reads GTSNPN; CDR2 reads SVGIG (reference sequence). CDR3 nucleotides: TGTGCACACGACAGGGAGGGAAACACCATATATTTT. Residues: CAHDREGNTIYF. The full variable domain, in which reference TRBV30 and TRBJ1-3 provide the parts outside the CDR3, is SQTIHQWPATLVQPVGSPLSLECTVEGTSNPNLYWYRQAAGRGLQLLFYSVGIGQISSEVPQNLSASRPQDRQFILSSKKLLLSDSGFYLCAHDREGNTIYFGEGSWLTVV.

V usage is TRBV3-1 (or the pseudogene TRBV3-2) and J usage is TRBJ1-2; D might be TRBD1 (6 bases). With 8 bases removed from V and 4 bases from J, the gap between germline ends came to 17 bases. Germline CDR1 reads LGHDT; CDR2 reads YNNKEL (reference sequence). The CDR3 is made up of 14 amino acids. The CDR3 here is CASAGRQAGYGYTF. DNA for the CDR3: TGTGCCAGCGCGGGTAGACAGGCGGGCTATGGCTACACCTTC.

This chain joins TRBV19 and TRBJ1-1; TRBD1 is a possible D gene (6 bases). The germline V gene has CDR1 LNHDA and CDR2 SQIVND (reference sequence). The germline V and J ends were trimmed by 3 bases and 0 bases, with 17 bases remaining between them. The CDR3 consists of 17 residues. CDR3: CASSIGRTEFMNTEAFF. The CDR3 coding sequence is TGTGCCAGTAGTATCGGCCGGACAGAGTTTATGAACACTGAAGCTTTCTTT.

As concerns this clone: This may be a read error: a much more frequent sequence differs by one nucleotide. The chain recombines TRBV7-2 with TRBJ1-2, with D unclear. Trimming took 1 base from V and 2 from J, leaving 5 bases between them. CDR1 and CDR2 (germline): SGHTA, FQGNSA. The CDR3 runs 13 residues. CDR3 in amino acids: CASSLDGNYGYTF. The DNA of the CDR3 is TGTGCCAGCAGCTTAGACGGGAACTATGGCTACACCTTC.

The chain recombines TRBV6-5 with TRBJ1-1; D is perhaps TRBD1 (6 bases). This CDR3 region has 16 residues. V was clipped by 0 bases and J by 1 base, with 12 bases between them. Looked up from germline, CDR1 is MNHEY and CDR2 is SVGAGI. The CDR3 region has the DNA TGTGCCAGCAGTTACTCGAGGGGACACTCGAACACTGAAGCTTTCTTT. Its protein is CASSYSRGHSNTEAFF.

This chain connects TRBV3-1 (or the pseudogene TRBV3-2) to TRBJ1-2, with 8 bases lining up with TRBD1. Germline CDR1 LGHDT, CDR2 YNNKEL (reference sequence). Trimming removed 4 bases from V and 3 bases from J; junction bases left unmatched: 7. The CDR3 totals 15 residues. CDR3 sequence (DNA): TGTGCCAGCAGCCTAGGCCAGGGGGCGGACTATGGCTACACCTTC. Amino acids: CASSLGQGADYGYTF.

The chain employs TRBV4-3 and TRBJ2-7, with a tentative D call TRBD2 (7 bases). Trimming left V 1 base short and J 2 bases short, with 18 bases between. This CDR3 has 17 amino acids. Germline V lookup: CDR1 LGHNA, CDR2 YSLEER. CDR3 amino acids: CASSQAVGRGAPYEQYF. The CDR3 DNA follows: TGCGCCAGCAGCCAAGCCGTGGGGAGGGGGGCCCCCTACGAGCAGTACTTC.

This clone appeared once. V and J are TRBV14 and TRBJ2-6; D not resolved. Deletions cut 4 bases from V and 1 base from J, with 5 bases between. Germline V gene sequence: CDR1 SGHDN, CDR2 FVKESK. This CDR3 region has 14 residues. The CDR3 here is CASSPSSGANVLTF. CDR3 nucleotides: TGTGCCAGCAGCCCTTCTTCTGGGGCCAACGTCCTGACTTTC.

The V and J genes are TRBV5-1 and TRBJ1-1; D possibly corresponds to TRBD1 (6 bases). The CDR3 totals 16 residues. Germline V gene data show CDR1 as SGHRS and CDR2 as YFSETQ. Trimming took 4 bases from V and 0 from J, leaving 16 bases between them. CDR3 in amino acids: CASSPARGGLNTEAFF. The CDR3 region has the DNA TGCGCCAGCAGCCCCGCCCGGGGGGGGCTGAACACTGAAGCTTTCTTT.

The chain employs TRBV5-1 and TRBJ2-7; TRBD1 matches 8 bases. V dropped 5 bases and J dropped 1; count of bases not matched to a gene: 11. Per germline, CDR1 SGHRS and CDR2 YFSETQ. This CDR3 comprises 16 residues. The CDR3 DNA sequence: TGCGCCAGCAGTCCCGACGGACAGGGATATTCCTACGAGCAGTACTTC. Encoded protein: CASSPDGQGYSYEQYF. The variable domain in full, completed from reference TRBV5-1 and TRBJ2-7, reads KAGVTQTPRYLIKTRGQQVTLSCSPISGHRSVSWYQQTPGQGLQFLFEYFSETQRNKGNFPGRFSGRQFSNSRSEMNVSTLELGDSALYLCASSPDGQGYSYEQYFGPGTRLTVT.

The rearrangement links TRBV4-2 to TRBJ2-3; 10 bases map to TRBD2. CDR1 is LGHNA and CDR2 is YNFKEQ in the germline V gene. Trimming removed 3 bases from V and 5 bases from J; junction bases left unmatched: 8. The CDR3 extends over 16 amino acids. The CDR3 DNA follows: TGTGCCAGCAGCCAGTCCGTAGCGGGGGGCCGAGATACGCAGTATTTT. It codes for CASSQSVAGGRDTQYF.

In its sample, this clone was seen once. The chain uses TRBV5-1 and TRBJ2-1, with a weak D call TRBD2 (6 bases). The CDR3 spans 15 residues. Germline V gene lookup returns CDR1 SGHRS and CDR2 YFSETQ. The V end was cut by 0 bases, the J end by 2 bases, with 9 bases between. In nucleotides, the CDR3 is TGCGCCAGCAGCTTGGGCGGGGCCACCTACAATGAGCAGTTCTTC. This codes for CASSLGGATYNEQFF. Full variable domain (rest looked up from reference TRBV5-1 and TRBJ2-1): KAGVTQTPRYLIKTRGQQVTLSCSPISGHRSVSWYQQTPGQGLQFLFEYFSETQRNKGNFPGRFSGRQFSNSRSEMNVSTLELGDSALYLCASSLGGATYNEQFFGPGTRLTVL.

This chain uses TRBV6-5 with TRBJ2-1, with TRBD1 matching 9 bases. Germline V gene sequence: CDR1 MNHEY, CDR2 SVGAGI. The CDR3 has 14 residues. V was pared by 7 bases and J by 6 bases, with 7 bases of the junction left unmatched. CDR3 loop: CASMGRTGVNEQFF. CDR3 in DNA: TGTGCCAGCATGGGTAGGACAGGGGTCAATGAGCAGTTCTTC.

This chain links TRBV7-9 with TRBJ1-6; the match to TRBD1 covers 8 bases. Trimming at V came to 5 bases and at J to 9 bases, leaving 9 bases not matched to a gene. Germline CDR1 SEHNR, CDR2 FQNEAQ (reference sequence). CDR3 size: 15 residues. The CDR3 nucleotides are TGTGCCAGCAGCCTCGGACAGGGATCGGGTTCACCCCTCCACTTT. Its translation: CASSLGQGSGSPLHF. The variable domain in full, with the rest retrieved from reference TRBV7-9 and TRBJ1-6, is DTGVSQNPRHKITKRGQNVTFRCDPISEHNRLYWYRQTLGQGPEFLTYFQNEAQLEKSRLLSDRFSAERPKGSFSTLEIQRTEQGDSAMYLCASSLGQGSGSPLHFGNGTRLTVT.

This clone was observed once. J is TRBJ1-2 and V is TRBV20-1; 10 bases fit TRBD1. V lost 3 bases to trimming and J lost 8 bases; unmatched junction nucleotides: 6. CDR1 DFQATT and CDR2 SNEGSKA come from the germline V gene (reference sequence). CDR3 length: 13 amino acids. Written as DNA, the CDR3 is TGCAGTGCTAGTGTGACAGGGGGCGAGGGCTACACCTTC. Amino acids: CSASVTGGEGYTF.

The chain joins TRBV5-1 to TRBJ1-6; 7 bases fit TRBD1. CDR1 SGHRS and CDR2 YFSETQ come from the germline V gene. The junction had 8 bases not matched to a gene; V was cut back by 4 bases and J by 10 bases. CDR3 length equals 14 residues. CDR3 bases: TGCGCCAGCAGCGCGTCGACAGGGCTATCACCCCTCCACTTT. Translation: CASSASTGLSPLHF.